Presented here are 2 T cell receptor beta chains from one specimen sequenced in a study of blood T cell repertoires in COVID-19. Profiling relied on immunoSEQ multiplex PCR, and the TCRdb table lists in-frame clones only, not all of them. The sample yields some 190,000 clones, around 85% seen once. Sequenced input: peripheral blood. The receptors shown here come from an older woman with acute or convalescent COVID-19.

The chain couples TRBV10-3 to TRBJ2-1, with 7 bases aligning to TRBD2. Germline V CDR1 and CDR2: ENHRY, SYGVKD. This CDR3 contains 12 residues. The J segment lost 2 bases and the V segment lost 10 bases, leaving 2 bases of the junction unmatched. CDR3 DNA sequence: TGTGCCACCGGGACTACCTACAATGAGCAGTTCTTC. As protein: CATGTTYNEQFF.

V usage is TRBV7-8 and J usage is TRBJ2-7; 8 positions match TRBD1. After removal of 6 bases from V and 0 bases from J, the junction contained 4 bases not matched to a gene. The CDR3 runs 14 residues. Looked up from germline, CDR1 is SGHVS and CDR2 is FQNEAQ. CDR3 nucleotide sequence: TGTGCCAGCAGGGGACAGGAGAGCTCCTACGAGCAGTACTTC. Translated, it gives CASRGQESSYEQYF.